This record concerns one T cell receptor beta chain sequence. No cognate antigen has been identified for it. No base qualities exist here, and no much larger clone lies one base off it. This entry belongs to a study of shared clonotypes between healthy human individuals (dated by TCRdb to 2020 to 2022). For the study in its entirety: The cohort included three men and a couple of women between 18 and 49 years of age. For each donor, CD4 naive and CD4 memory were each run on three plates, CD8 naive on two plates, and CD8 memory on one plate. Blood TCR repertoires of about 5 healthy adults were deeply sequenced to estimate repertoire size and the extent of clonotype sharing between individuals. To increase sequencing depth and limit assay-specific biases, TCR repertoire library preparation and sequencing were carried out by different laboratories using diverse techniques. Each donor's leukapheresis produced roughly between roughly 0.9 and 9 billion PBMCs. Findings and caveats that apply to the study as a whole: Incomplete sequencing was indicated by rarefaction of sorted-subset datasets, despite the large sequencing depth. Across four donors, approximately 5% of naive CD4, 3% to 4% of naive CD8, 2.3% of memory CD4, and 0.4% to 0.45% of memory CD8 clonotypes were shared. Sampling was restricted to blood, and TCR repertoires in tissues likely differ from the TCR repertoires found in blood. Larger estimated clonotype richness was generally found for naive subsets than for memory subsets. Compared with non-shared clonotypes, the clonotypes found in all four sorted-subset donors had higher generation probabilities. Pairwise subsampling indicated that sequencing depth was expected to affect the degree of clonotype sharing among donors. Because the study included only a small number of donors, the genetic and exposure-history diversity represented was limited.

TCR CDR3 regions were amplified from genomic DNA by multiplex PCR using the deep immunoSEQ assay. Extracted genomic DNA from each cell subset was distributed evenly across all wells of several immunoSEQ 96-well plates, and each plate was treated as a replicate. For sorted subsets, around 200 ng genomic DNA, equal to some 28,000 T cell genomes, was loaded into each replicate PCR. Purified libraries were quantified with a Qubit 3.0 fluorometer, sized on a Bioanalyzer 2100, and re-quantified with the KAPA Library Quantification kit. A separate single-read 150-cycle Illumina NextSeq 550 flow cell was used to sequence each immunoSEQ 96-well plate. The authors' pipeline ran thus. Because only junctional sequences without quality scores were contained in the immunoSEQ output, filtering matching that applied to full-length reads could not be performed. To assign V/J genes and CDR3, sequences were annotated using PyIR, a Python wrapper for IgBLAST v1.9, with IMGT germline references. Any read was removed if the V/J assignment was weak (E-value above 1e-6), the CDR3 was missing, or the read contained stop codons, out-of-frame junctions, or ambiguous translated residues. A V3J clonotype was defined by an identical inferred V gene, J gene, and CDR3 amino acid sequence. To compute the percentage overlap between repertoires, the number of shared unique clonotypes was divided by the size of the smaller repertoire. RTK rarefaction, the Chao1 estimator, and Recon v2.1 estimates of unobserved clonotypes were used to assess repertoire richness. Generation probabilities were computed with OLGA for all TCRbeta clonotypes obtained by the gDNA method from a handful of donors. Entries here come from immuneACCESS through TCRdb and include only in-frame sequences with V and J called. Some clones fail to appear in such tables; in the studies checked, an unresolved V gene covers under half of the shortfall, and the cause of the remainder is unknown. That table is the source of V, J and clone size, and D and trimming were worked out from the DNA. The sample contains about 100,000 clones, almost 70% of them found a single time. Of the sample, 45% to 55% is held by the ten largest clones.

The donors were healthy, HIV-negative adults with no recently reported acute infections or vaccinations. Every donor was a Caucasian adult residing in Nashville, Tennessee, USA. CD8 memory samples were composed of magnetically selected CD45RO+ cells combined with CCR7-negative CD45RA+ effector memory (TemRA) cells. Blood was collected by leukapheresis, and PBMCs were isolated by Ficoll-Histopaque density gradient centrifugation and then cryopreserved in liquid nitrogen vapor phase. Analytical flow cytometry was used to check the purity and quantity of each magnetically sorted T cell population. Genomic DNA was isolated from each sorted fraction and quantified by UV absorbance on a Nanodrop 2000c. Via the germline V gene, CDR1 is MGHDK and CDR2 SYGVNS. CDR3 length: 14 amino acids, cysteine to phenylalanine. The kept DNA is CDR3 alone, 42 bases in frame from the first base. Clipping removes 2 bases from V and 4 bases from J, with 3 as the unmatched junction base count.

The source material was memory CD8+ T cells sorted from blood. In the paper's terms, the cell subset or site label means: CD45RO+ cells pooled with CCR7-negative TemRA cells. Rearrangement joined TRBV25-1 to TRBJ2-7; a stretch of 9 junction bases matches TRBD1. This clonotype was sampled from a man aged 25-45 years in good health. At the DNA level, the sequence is TGTGCCAGCAGTGAAGGGACAGGGACATACGAGCAGTACTTC. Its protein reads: CASSEGTGTYEQYF.